A single sample is the source of the 22 T cell receptor beta chains below, sequenced in a study of technical replicates of blood from a few donors. This table comes from immunoSEQ multiplex PCR, and its TCRdb copy is limited to in-frame clones, with some not included. The sample has more than 80,000 clones; over 90% are singletons. Sequenced input: T cells isolated from PBMCs. Source of these receptors: a human donor in good health.

The rearrangement joins TRBV5-4 to TRBJ1-2; the D gene is possibly TRBD1 (6 bases). The germline V and J ends were trimmed by 2 bases and 4 bases, with 12 bases remaining between them. Germline CDR1 SGHNT, CDR2 YYREEE (reference sequence). The CDR3 runs 14 residues. The CDR3 loop reads CASSLRLGGYGYTF. The DNA for the CDR3 is TGTGCCAGCAGCTTAAGGTTAGGGGGCTATGGCTACACCTTC.

V gene TRBV27 combines with J gene TRBJ2-1; D call uncertain. Trimming removed 0 bases at V and 5 bases at J, with 8 bases between. The length of the CDR3 is 14 residues. CDR1 is MNHEY and CDR2 is SMNVEV in the germline V gene (reference sequence). CDR3: CASSLSSEHNEQFF. CDR3 DNA: TGTGCCAGCAGTTTATCGAGCGAGCACAATGAGCAGTTCTTC.

The V call is TRBV5-1, the J call TRBJ2-7; a weak D match, TRBD1 (6 bases). Trimming took 0 bases from V and 7 from J, leaving 11 bases between them. Germline values: CDR1 SGHRS, CDR2 YFSETQ. There are 13 residues in the CDR3. The CDR3 spells CASSLEGTPEQYF. The CDR3 bases are TGCGCCAGCAGCTTGGAAGGGACACCAGAGCAGTACTTC. The full variable domain, its missing parts supplied by reference TRBV5-1 and TRBJ2-7, is KAGVTQTPRYLIKTRGQQVTLSCSPISGHRSVSWYQQTPGQGLQFLFEYFSETQRNKGNFPGRFSGRQFSNSRSEMNVSTLELGDSALYLCASSLEGTPEQYFGPGTRLTVT.

The V gene is TRBV4-1, the J gene TRBJ1-1; D remains unclear. The CDR3 consists of 17 residues. Germline values: CDR1 MGHRA, CDR2 YSYEKL. V dropped 0 bases and J dropped 4 bases, with 18 bases sitting between them. The CDR3: CASSQDRTVLSTTEAFF. DNA of the CDR3: TGCGCCAGCAGCCAAGATCGAACAGTACTTTCTACCACTGAAGCTTTCTTT.

The chain couples TRBV5-1 to TRBJ2-1; a weak D match, TRBD1 (5 bases). CDR1 is SGHRS and CDR2 is YFSETQ in the germline V gene. The CDR3 extends over 12 amino acids. Trimming took off 0 bases at V and 10 bases at J, with 8 bases between the two ends. In nucleotides, the CDR3 is TGCGCCAGCAGCTTGGCAGGGCAAGAGCAGTTCTTC. Translation: CASSLAGQEQFF. The whole variable domain, filled in from reference TRBV5-1 and TRBJ2-1, reads KAGVTQTPRYLIKTRGQQVTLSCSPISGHRSVSWYQQTPGQGLQFLFEYFSETQRNKGNFPGRFSGRQFSNSRSEMNVSTLELGDSALYLCASSLAGQEQFFGPGTRLTVL.

The chain couples TRBV2 to TRBJ2-1; 11 bases agree with TRBD2. Germline trimming cut 7 bases from V and 9 bases from J; bases unmatched to any gene: 2. Germline CDR1 and CDR2: SNHLY and FYNNEI. This CDR3 is 12 amino acids long. The CDR3 reads CASKGLAGEQFF. CDR3 DNA: TGTGCCAGCAAAGGACTAGCGGGTGAGCAGTTCTTC.

The chain links TRBV7-2 to TRBJ2-7; 10 bases line up with TRBD2. V trimming: 5 bases; J trimming: 6 bases; junction bases outside the gene matches: 7. The CDR3 sequence is 14 residues long. The germline CDR1 and CDR2 sequences are SGHTA and FQGNSA. CDR3 in DNA: TGTGCCAGCAGCCCCTGGGTAGCGGGAGGCGAGCAGTACTTC. Amino acid sequence: CASSPWVAGGEQYF.

The chain joins TRBV7-8 to TRBJ2-7; 8 nucleotides agree with TRBD1. The germline V gene has CDR1 SGHVS and CDR2 FQNEAQ. Losses at the gene ends were 1 base for V and 5 bases for J; bases not matched to a gene: 7. The CDR3 totals 15 residues. CDR3 sequence: CASSLVWSGGDEQYF. DNA of the CDR3: TGTGCCAGCAGCTTAGTTTGGTCAGGGGGCGACGAGCAGTACTTC.

This clone was counted a single time. V is TRBV27 and J is TRBJ1-1, with D perhaps matching TRBD1 (5 bases). Trimming removed 3 bases from V and 6 bases from J, with 17 bases in between. Looked up from germline, CDR1 is MNHEY and CDR2 is SMNVEV (reference sequence). This CDR3 region has 15 residues. As DNA, the CDR3 is TGTGCCAGCAGTTTTAAAGGACACTGGAAATCTGAAGCTTTCTTT. Protein sequence: CASSFKGHWKSEAFF.

V usage is TRBV27 and J usage is TRBJ2-1; unclear D gene. This CDR3 has 12 amino acids. Trimming stripped 6 bases from V and 7 bases from J, with 10 bases between. From germline, CDR1 is MNHEY and CDR2 SMNVEV (reference sequence). The CDR3 DNA follows: TGTGCCAGCAGATTGGCTTCGAATGAGCAGTTCTTC. As protein: CASRLASNEQFF.

This clone occurred once. This sequence joins TRBV10-3 and TRBJ2-5; 10 bases are shared with TRBD1. Germline lookup yields CDR1 ENHRY and CDR2 SYGVKD. J gave up 2 bases and V 4 bases, and 4 bases lay outside the gene matches. The CDR3 totals 15 residues. CDR3 sequence (DNA): TGTGCCATCAGTGGACAGGGGGCGGTTCAAGAGACCCAGTACTTC. Translation: CAISGQGAVQETQYF.

The rearrangement links TRBV10-3 to TRBJ1-1; 9 nucleotides agree with TRBD1. This CDR3 contains 17 residues. Losses at the gene ends were 2 bases for V and 1 base for J; bases not matched to a gene: 8. Per the germline V gene, CDR1 is ENHRY and CDR2 is SYGVKD. The CDR3 nucleotides are TGTGCCATCAGTGAGAGGACAGGGGCGTCGGGGAACACTGAAGCTTTCTTT. Amino acids: CAISERTGASGNTEAFF.

To note about this clone: A junction boundary mismatches the germline segment, possibly from a read error. The chain combines TRBV2 with TRBJ1-1, with D tentatively TRBD1 (5 bases). The CDR3 has 12 residues. Looked up from germline, CDR1 is SNHLY and CDR2 is FYNNEI. The CDR3 loop is CASRTEGYTTKF. The CDR3 bases are TGTGCCAGCAGGACGGAGGGGTACACTACGAAATTT.

With regard to this clone: One junction end does not reproduce the germline sequence, and a read error may be involved. The CDR3 loop reads CASSAGTSGSMDF. In DNA, the CDR3 is TGTGCCAGCAGCGCCGGGACTAGCGGGAGTATGGACTTC. The V call is TRBV9, the J call TRBJ2-7; 14 positions match TRBD2. The CDR3 sequence is 13 residues long. The germline gives CDR1 SGDLS, CDR2 YYNGEE.

This clone was recorded only once. The chain uses TRBV5-4 and TRBJ2-5; D remains ambiguous. In germline, CDR1 is SGHNT, CDR2 YYREEE (reference sequence). This CDR3 has 14 residues. Trimming took 0 bases from V and 2 from J, leaving 8 bases between them. CDR3 amino acids: CASSLENSQETQYF. Here the CDR3 DNA reads TGTGCCAGCAGCTTGGAAAACAGTCAAGAGACCCAGTACTTC.

The rearrangement links TRBV29-1 to TRBJ2-5; 8 nucleotides line up with TRBD1. The CDR3 is made up of 13 amino acids. The germline V gene has CDR1 SQVTM and CDR2 ANQGSEA. V shed 4 bases, J shed 2 bases, and the junction held 3 bases outside the gene matches. The CDR3 DNA follows: TGCAGCGTTGGCCAGGGGGCTCAAGAGACCCAGTACTTC. It is translated as CSVGQGAQETQYF.

The chain recombines TRBV9 with TRBJ2-3; 10 bases fit TRBD1. The CDR3 runs to 15 residues. Germline V gene lookup returns CDR1 SGDLS and CDR2 YYNGEE. With V trimmed by 0 bases and J by 6 bases, 4 bases remained unmatched. The CDR3 protein is CASSVGTGGTDTQYF. The CDR3 DNA is TGTGCCAGCAGCGTAGGGACAGGGGGAACGGATACGCAGTATTTT.

The V gene is TRBV19, the J gene TRBJ2-1; 8 bases match TRBD2. This CDR3 is 17 amino acids long. J was trimmed by 0 bases and V by 5 bases; bases with no gene match: 9. Germline CDR1 LNHDA, CDR2 SQIVND (reference sequence). The CDR3 sequence: CASSRGGTLSSYNEQFF. CDR3 DNA sequence: TGTGCCAGTAGTCGGGGGGGGACTCTGAGCTCCTACAATGAGCAGTTCTTC. The whole variable domain, remainder taken from reference TRBV19 and TRBJ2-1, is DGGITQSPKYLFRKEGQNVTLSCEQNLNHDAMYWYRQDPGQGLRLIYYSQIVNDFQKGDIAEGYSVSREKKESFPLTVTSAQKNPTAFYLCASSRGGTLSSYNEQFFGPGTRLTVL.

The chain employs TRBV28 and TRBJ2-1; 7 nucleotides match TRBD1. This CDR3 comprises 11 residues. V shed 3 bases and J 13 bases; nucleotides not matched to a gene: 3. Germline V CDR1 and CDR2: MDHEN, SYDVKM. The CDR3, as DNA: TGTGCCAGCAGTTTTAGGACAGGCCAGTTCTTC. This encodes CASSFRTGQFF.

This clone came up once. The rearrangement uses TRBV27 and TRBJ2-7, with TRBD1 identical over 12 bases. V shed 3 bases and J 5 bases; nucleotides not matched to a gene: 2. Germline assignment: CDR1 MNHEY and CDR2 SMNVEV (reference sequence). The CDR3 covers 14 residues. Here the CDR3 DNA reads TGTGCCAGCAGTTTTGGGACAGGGGGCCACGAGCAGTACTTC. The encoded protein is CASSFGTGGHEQYF.

The chain carries TRBV13 and TRBJ2-7; 7 bases are shared with TRBD2. CDR3 length: 15 amino acids. Germline values: CDR1 PRHDT, CDR2 FYEKMQ (reference sequence). V shed 5 bases, J shed 2 bases, and the junction held 9 bases outside the gene matches. The DNA of the CDR3 is TGTGCCAGCAGCCCCTCCCCTAGCGGTGCCTACGAGCAGTACTTC. Translated: CASSPSPSGAYEQYF.

This CDR3 reads CASSAEDPDTQYF. CDR3 coding DNA: TGTGCCAGCAGCGCAGAGGATCCAGATACGCAGTATTTT. This sequence joins TRBV9 and TRBJ2-3; no clear D gene. Trimming took 3 bases from V and 4 from J, leaving 9 bases between them. The CDR3 is 13 amino acids. Germline-derived CDR1 and CDR2 are SGDLS and YYNGEE. The full variable domain, rest sourced from reference TRBV9 and TRBJ2-3, is DSGVTQTPKHLITATGQRVTLRCSPRSGDLSVYWYQQSLDQGLQFLIQYYNGEERAKGNILERFSAQQFPDLHSELNLSSLELGDSALYFCASSAEDPDTQYFGPGTRLTVL.